This T cell receptor beta chain was profiled in a study of cytotoxic CD8 clonotypes in ibrutinib-treated CLL. Trimming cost V 3 bases and J 2 bases; bases outside gene matches: 6. The CDR3 extends over 18 amino acids. The germline V gene has CDR1 MNHEY and CDR2 SMNVEV (reference sequence). This clone turned up a few times. Targeted sequencing depth ranged from 1 in 200,000 to 1 in 1 million T cells. Generated by immunoSEQ multiplex PCR, the TCRdb table keeps only in-frame clones and is missing some. The sample consists of approximately 30,000 clones, almost 70% of them appearing once. Sample: PBMCs, taken after 24 months of ibrutinib treatment. This TCR was sampled from a human donor with chronic lymphocytic leukemia. The V call is TRBV27, the J call TRBJ2-2, with 13 bases aligning to TRBD2. The CDR3 DNA follows: TGTGCCAGCAGTTTCCGGACTAGCGGGGGCCGAAACACCGGGGAGCTGTTTTTT. Its protein is CASSFRTSGGRNTGELFF.